Below, 5 T cell receptor beta chains from the same sample are listed, as sequenced in a study of blood T cells in healthy people across ages. The authors ran a second PCR of about 6 to 11 cycles using a sample-barcoded 5' primer and a J-beta primer mix. TCRdb reanalysed the 5' RACE reads using MiXCR and keeps one entry per CDR3 protein. The repertoire holds some 290,000 distinct CDR3 sequences, with roughly 27% as singletons. Material: blood. The receptors come from a woman aged 70-85 years in good health.

This clonotype appeared a few times. The chain combines TRBV18 with TRBJ2-2; D is ambiguous. CDR1 is KGHSH and CDR2 is LQKENI in the germline V gene. The CDR3 consists of 16 residues. V was pared by 1 base and J by 2 bases, with 11 bases between. In DNA form, the CDR3 reads TGTGCCAGCTCACCACGAGCCAGCCAAAACACCGGGGAGCTGTTTTTT. Protein sequence: CASSPRASQNTGELFF.

This clonotype turned up a few times. This chain uses TRBV5-4 with TRBJ2-1; TRBD2 agrees at 10 bases. The trim removed 3 bases at V and 10 bases at J, leaving 10 bases unmatched. The CDR3 loop spans 15 amino acids. CDR1 is SGHNT, CDR2 YYREEE, per germline (reference sequence). The CDR3 here is CASSSAGGIREEQFF. The CDR3 DNA follows: TGTGCCAGCAGCTCAGCGGGAGGGATCCGAGAGGAGCAGTTCTTC. The full variable domain, rest sourced from reference TRBV5-4 and TRBJ2-1, is ETGVTQSPTHLIKTRGQQVTLRCSSQSGHNTVSWYQQALGQGPQFIFQYYREEENGRGNFPPRFSGLQFPNYSSELNVNALELDDSALYLCASSSAGGIREEQFFGPGTRLTVL.

This clonotype was detected only once. This chain uses TRBV6-1 with TRBJ2-5, with 8 bases aligning to TRBD2. Matching the DNA end better, TRBJ2-7 makes the J call doubtful. In germline, CDR1 is MNHNS, CDR2 SASEGT. The CDR3 length is 15 residues. The CDR3 sequence is CASSVQAGASYEQYF. DNA of the CDR3: TGTGCCAGCAGTGTTCAAGCGGGGGCCTCCTACGAGCAGTACTTC.

V and J are TRBV7-9 and TRBJ2-4; 8 nucleotides agree with TRBD1. The junction had 9 bases not matched to a gene; V was cut back by 4 bases and J by 4 bases. Germline V gene sequence: CDR1 SEHNR, CDR2 FQNEAQ (reference sequence). This CDR3 spans 16 amino acids. CDR3 loop: CASSSDLRTGKNIQYF. The CDR3 DNA sequence: TGTGCCAGCAGCTCCGACCTACGGACAGGGAAAAACATTCAGTACTTC.

The table lists this clonotype with a few counts. The gene calls are TRBV7-9 and TRBJ1-1; D is perhaps TRBD1 (5 bases). V was shortened by 1 base and J by 8 bases, with 17 bases between the two germline ends. The germline gives CDR1 SEHNR, CDR2 FQNEAQ (reference sequence). This CDR3 comprises 15 residues. CDR3 region: CASSLGQGLRKEAFF. The CDR3 DNA is TGTGCCAGCAGCTTAGGGCAGGGACTCAGGAAGGAAGCTTTCTTT.